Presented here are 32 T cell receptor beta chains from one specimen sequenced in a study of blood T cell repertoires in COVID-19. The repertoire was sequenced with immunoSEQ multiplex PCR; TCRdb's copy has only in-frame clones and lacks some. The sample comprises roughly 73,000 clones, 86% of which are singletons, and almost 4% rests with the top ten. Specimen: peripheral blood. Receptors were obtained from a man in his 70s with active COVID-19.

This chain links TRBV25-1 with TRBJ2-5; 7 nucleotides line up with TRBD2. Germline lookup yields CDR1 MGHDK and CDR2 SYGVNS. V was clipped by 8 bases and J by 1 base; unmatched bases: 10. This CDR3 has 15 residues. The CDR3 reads CASGTLAGPQETQYF. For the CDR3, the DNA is TGTGCCAGCGGCACCTTAGCGGGCCCCCAAGAGACCCAGTACTTC.

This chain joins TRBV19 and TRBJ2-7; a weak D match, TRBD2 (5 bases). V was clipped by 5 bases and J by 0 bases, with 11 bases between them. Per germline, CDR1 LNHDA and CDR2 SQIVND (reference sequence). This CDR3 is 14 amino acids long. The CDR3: CASSSGGRSYEQYF. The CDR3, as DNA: TGTGCCAGTAGTTCAGGAGGCCGCTCCTACGAGCAGTACTTC.

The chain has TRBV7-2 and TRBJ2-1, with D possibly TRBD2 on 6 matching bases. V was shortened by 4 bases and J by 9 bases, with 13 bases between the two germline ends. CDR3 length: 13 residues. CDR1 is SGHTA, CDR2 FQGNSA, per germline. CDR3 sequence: CASSSRGLGEQFF. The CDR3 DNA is TGTGCCAGCAGCTCCCGGGGGTTGGGTGAGCAGTTCTTC.

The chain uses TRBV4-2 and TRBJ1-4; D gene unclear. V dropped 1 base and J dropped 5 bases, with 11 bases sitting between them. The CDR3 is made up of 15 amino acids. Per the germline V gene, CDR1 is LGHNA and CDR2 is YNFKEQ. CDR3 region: CASSQGPGNNEKLFF. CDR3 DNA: TGTGCCAGCAGCCAAGGGCCGGGAAACAATGAAAAACTGTTTTTT.

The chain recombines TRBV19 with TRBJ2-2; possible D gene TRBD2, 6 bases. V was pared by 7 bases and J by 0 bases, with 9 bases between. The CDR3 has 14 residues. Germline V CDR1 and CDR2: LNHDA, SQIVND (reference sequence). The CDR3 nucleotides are TGTGCCAGTACCGGGACTTCGAACACCGGGGAGCTGTTTTTT. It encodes CASTGTSNTGELFF.

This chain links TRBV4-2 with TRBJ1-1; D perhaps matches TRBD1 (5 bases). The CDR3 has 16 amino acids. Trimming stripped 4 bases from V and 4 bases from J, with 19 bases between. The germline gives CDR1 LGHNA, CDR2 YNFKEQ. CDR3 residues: CASSPLGGLPVTEAFF. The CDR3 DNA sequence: TGTGCCAGCAGCCCTCTCGGGGGTTTACCGGTCACTGAAGCTTTCTTT.

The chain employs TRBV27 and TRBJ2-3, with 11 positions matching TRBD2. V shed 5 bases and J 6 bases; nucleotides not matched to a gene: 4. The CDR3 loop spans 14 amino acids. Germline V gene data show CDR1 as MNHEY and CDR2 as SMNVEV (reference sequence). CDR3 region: CASSTLAGADTQYF. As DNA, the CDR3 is TGTGCCAGCAGTACACTAGCGGGAGCGGATACGCAGTATTTT.

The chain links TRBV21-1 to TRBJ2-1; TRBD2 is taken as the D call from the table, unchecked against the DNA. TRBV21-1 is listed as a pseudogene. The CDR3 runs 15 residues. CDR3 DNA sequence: TGTGCCAGCACCCTGAGGACTAGCGGGAGTAACGAGCAGTTCTTC. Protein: CASTLRTSGSNEQFF.

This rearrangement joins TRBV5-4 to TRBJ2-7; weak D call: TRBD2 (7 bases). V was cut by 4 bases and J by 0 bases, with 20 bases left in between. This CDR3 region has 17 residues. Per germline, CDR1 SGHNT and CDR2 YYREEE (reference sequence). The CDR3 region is CASSRKGGDHSSYEQYF. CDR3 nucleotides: TGTGCCAGCAGCCGCAAAGGGGGGGACCACAGCTCCTACGAGCAGTACTTC.

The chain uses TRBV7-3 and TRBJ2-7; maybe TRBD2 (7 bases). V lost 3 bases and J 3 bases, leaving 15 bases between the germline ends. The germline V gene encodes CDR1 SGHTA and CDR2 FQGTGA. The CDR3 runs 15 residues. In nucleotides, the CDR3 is TGTGCCAGCAGCTTGTCGGGGGGACATAACTACGAGCAGTACTTC. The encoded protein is CASSLSGGHNYEQYF.

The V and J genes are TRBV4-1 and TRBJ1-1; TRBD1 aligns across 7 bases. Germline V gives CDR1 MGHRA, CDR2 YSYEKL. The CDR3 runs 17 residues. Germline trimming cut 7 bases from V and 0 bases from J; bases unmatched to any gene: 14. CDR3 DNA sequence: TGCGCCAGCACCCCCTGGGGCGAGGGGGCCATGAACACTGAAGCTTTCTTT. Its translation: CASTPWGEGAMNTEAFF.

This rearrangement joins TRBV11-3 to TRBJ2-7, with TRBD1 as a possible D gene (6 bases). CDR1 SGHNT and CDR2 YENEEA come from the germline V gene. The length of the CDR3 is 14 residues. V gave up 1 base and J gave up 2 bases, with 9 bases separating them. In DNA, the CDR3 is TGTGCCAGCAGCTTAGGGGGGCCTACCTACGAGCAGTACTTC. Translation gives CASSLGGPTYEQYF.

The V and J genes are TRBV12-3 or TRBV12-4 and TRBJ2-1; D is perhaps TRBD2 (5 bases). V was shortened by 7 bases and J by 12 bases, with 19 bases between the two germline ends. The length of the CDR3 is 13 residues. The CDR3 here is CASTPGEPMTQFF. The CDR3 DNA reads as TGTGCCAGCACCCCCGGGGAGCCAATGACGCAGTTCTTC.

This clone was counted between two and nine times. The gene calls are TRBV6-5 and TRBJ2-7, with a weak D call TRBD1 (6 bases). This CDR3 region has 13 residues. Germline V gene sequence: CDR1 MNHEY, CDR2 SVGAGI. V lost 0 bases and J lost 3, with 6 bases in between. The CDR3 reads CASSYSRGYEQYF. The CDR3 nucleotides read TGTGCCAGCAGTTACTCCAGGGGCTACGAGCAGTACTTC.

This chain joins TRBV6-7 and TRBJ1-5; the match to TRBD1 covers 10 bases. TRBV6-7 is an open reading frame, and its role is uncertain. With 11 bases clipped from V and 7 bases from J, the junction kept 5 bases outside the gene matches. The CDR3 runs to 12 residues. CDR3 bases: TGTGCCCCTCGGGACAGGGGACAGCCCCAGCATTTT. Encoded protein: CAPRDRGQPQHF.

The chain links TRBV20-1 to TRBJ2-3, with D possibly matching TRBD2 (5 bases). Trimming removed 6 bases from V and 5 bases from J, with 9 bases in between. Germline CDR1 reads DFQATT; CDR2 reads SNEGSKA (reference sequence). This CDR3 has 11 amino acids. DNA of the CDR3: TGCAGTGCCAACGGGGAAGATACGCAGTATTTT. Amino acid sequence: CSANGEDTQYF.

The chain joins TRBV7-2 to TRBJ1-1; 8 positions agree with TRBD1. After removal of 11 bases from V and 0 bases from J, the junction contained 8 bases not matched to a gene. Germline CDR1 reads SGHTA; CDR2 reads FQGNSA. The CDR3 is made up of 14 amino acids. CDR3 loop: CACAQGAVNTEAFF. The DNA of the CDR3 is TGTGCCTGCGCCCAGGGGGCGGTGAACACTGAAGCTTTCTTT.

CDR3 coding DNA: TGTGCCAGCAGTTTTAGATCTGAAGCTTTCTTT. Its protein product is CASSFRSEAFF. The chain employs TRBV28 and TRBJ1-1, with unresolved D. This CDR3 has 11 residues. Germline lookup yields CDR1 MDHEN and CDR2 SYDVKM. The germline V and J ends were trimmed by 3 bases and 6 bases, with 5 bases remaining between them.

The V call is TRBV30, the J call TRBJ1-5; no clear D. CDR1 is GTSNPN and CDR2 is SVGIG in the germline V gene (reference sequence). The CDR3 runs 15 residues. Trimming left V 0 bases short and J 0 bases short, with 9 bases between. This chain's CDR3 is CAWSVTLNSNQPQHF. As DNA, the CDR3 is TGTGCCTGGAGTGTAACCCTAAATAGCAATCAGCCCCAGCATTTT.

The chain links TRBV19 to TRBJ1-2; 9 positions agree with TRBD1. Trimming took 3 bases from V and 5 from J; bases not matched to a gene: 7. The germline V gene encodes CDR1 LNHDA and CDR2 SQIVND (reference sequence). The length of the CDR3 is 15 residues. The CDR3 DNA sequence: TGTGCCAGTAGTATCCCCGGACAGGGGTGGTATGGCTACACCTTC. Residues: CASSIPGQGWYGYTF.

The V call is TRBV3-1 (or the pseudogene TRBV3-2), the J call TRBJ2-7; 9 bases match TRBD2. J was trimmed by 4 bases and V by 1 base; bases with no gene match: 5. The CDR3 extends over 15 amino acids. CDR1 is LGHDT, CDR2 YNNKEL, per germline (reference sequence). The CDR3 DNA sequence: TGTGCCAGCAGCCAAGGTAGCGGGAGAGGTTACGAGCAGTACTTC. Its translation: CASSQGSGRGYEQYF.

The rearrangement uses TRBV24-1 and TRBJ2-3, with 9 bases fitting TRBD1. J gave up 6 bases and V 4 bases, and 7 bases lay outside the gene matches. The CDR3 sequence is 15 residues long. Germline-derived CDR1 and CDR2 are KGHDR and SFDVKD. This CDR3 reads CATSEPGTGLDTQYF. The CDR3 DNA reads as TGTGCCACCAGTGAACCCGGGACAGGGTTGGATACGCAGTATTTT.

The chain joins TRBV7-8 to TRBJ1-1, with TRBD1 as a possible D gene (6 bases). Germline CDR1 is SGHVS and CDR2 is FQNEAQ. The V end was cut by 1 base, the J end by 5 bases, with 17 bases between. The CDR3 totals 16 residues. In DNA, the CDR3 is TGTGCCAGCAGCTTAGTGCGGACCAGGGGACCGACTGAAGCTTTCTTT. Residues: CASSLVRTRGPTEAFF.

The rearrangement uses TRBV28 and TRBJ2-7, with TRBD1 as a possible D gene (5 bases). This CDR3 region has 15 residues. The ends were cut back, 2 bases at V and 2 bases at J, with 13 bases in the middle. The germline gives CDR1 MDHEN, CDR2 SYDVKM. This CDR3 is CASSLDPARAYEQYF. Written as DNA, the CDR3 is TGTGCCAGCAGTTTAGACCCGGCCAGGGCCTACGAGCAGTACTTC.

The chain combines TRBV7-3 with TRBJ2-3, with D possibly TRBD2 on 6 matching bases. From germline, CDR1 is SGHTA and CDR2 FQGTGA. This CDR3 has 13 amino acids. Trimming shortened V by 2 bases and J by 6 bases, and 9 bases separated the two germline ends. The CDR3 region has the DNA TGTGCCAGCAGCTTATTCCGGGGGGATACGCAGTATTTT. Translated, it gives CASSLFRGDTQYF. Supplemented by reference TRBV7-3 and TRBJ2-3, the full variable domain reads GAGVSQTPSNKVTEKGKYVELRCDPISGHTALYWYRQSLGQGPEFLIYFQGTGAADDSGLPNDRFFAVRPEGSVSTLKIQRTERGDSAVYLCASSLFRGDTQYFGPGTRLTVL.

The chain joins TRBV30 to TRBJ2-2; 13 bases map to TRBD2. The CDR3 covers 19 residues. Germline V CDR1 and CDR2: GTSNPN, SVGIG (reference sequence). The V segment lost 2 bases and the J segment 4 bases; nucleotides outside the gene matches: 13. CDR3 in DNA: TGTGCCTGGAGTACAGGACTAGCGGGAGCGGTTGGTGGCACCGGGGAGCTGTTTTTT. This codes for CAWSTGLAGAVGGTGELFF.

The CDR3 DNA follows: TGTGCCAGTACTGGGAGGGGGGCTTTCTTT. This sequence encodes CASTGRGAFF. The rearrangement uses TRBV19 and TRBJ1-1, with D perhaps TRBD1 (6 bases). This CDR3 is built from 10 residues. Trimming shortened V by 7 bases and J by 11 bases, and 11 bases separated the two germline ends. Per germline, CDR1 LNHDA and CDR2 SQIVND (reference sequence).

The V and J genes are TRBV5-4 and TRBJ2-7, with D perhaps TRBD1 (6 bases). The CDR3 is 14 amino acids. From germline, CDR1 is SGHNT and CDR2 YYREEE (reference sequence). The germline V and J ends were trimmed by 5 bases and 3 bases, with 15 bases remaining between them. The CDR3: CASRLDRSHYEQYF. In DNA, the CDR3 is TGTGCCAGCAGACTCGACAGGTCCCACTACGAGCAGTACTTC.

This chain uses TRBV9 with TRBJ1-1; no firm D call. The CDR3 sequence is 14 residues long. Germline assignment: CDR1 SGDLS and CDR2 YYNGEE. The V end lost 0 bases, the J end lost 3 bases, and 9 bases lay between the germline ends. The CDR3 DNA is TGTGCCAGCAGCGTAGGGGTCAGGCACACTGAAGCTTTCTTT. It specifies CASSVGVRHTEAFF.

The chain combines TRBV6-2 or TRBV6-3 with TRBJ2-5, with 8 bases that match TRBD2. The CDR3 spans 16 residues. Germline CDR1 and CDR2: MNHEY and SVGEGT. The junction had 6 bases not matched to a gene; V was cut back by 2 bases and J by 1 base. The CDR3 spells CASSYHETSAQETQYF. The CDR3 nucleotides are TGTGCCAGCAGTTACCACGAGACTAGCGCCCAAGAGACCCAGTACTTC.

CDR3 loop: CASSRTGLYAEAFF. The CDR3 DNA follows: TGCGCCAGCAGCCGGACAGGGTTATACGCTGAAGCTTTCTTT. The V gene is TRBV4-1, the J gene TRBJ1-1, with TRBD1 matching over 8 bases. Germline V gene lookup returns CDR1 MGHRA and CDR2 YSYEKL. The CDR3 covers 14 residues. Trimming removed 4 bases from V and 6 bases from J; junction bases left unmatched: 7.

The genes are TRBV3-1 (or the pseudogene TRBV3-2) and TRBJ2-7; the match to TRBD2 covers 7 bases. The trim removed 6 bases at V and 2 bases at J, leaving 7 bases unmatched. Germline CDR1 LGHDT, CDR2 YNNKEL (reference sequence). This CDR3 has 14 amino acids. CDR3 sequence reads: CASRGGDPPYEQYF. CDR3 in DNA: TGTGCCAGCAGGGGAGGGGACCCACCCTACGAGCAGTACTTC.